These 29 T cell receptor beta chains originate from one sample sequenced in a study of blood T cell repertoires in COVID-19. Measured with immunoSEQ multiplex PCR; TCRdb has only the in-frame clones, and not every one. The repertoire holds about 170,000 clones, with over 70% as singletons. Input material: peripheral blood. Receptor source: a woman in her sixties or seventies who had recovered from COVID-19.

The CDR3 DNA reads TGTGCCAGCAGTTTATCGGTCTTCTCCTACGAGCAGTACTTC. The encoded protein is CASSLSVFSYEQYF. The genes are TRBV28 and TRBJ2-7; D not resolved. In germline, CDR1 is MDHEN, CDR2 SYDVKM. The germline V and J ends were trimmed by 1 base and 0 bases, with 7 bases remaining between them. The CDR3 is 14 residues long. Full variable domain (outside the CDR3, taken from reference TRBV28 and TRBJ2-7): DVKVTQSSRYLVKRTGEKVFLECVQDMDHENMFWYRQDPGLGLRLIYFSYDVKMKEKGDIPEGYSVSREKKERFSLILESASTNQTSMYLCASSLSVFSYEQYFGPGTRLTVT.

The chain has TRBV27 and TRBJ1-2, with D unclear. Trimming stripped 4 bases from V and 4 bases from J, with 19 bases between. This CDR3 contains 16 residues. Germline-derived CDR1 and CDR2 are MNHEY and SMNVEV (reference sequence). The CDR3 sequence is CASSWSGPRTGYGYTF. The CDR3 DNA is TGTGCCAGCAGTTGGAGCGGGCCTCGGACGGGCTATGGCTACACCTTC.

V is TRBV10-3 and J is TRBJ1-4; the D gene is possibly TRBD1 (5 bases). The CDR3 spans 13 residues. Germline V CDR1 and CDR2: ENHRY, SYGVKD. Between the trimmed V and J ends, which lost 6 bases and 8 bases, there was a span of 13 bases. CDR3 protein: CAISGGADEKLFF. CDR3 bases: TGTGCCATCAGCGGGGGTGCGGACGAAAAACTGTTTTTT.

DNA of the CDR3: TGTGCCAGCAGCATGCGACTCGTGGACTATGGCTACACCTTC. Amino acid sequence: CASSMRLVDYGYTF. This chain uses TRBV21-1 with TRBJ1-2. TRBV21-1 is termed a pseudogene. This CDR3 comprises 14 residues.

The rearrangement links TRBV3-1 (or the pseudogene TRBV3-2) to TRBJ1-3; unclear D gene. The CDR3 length is 14 residues. Germline CDR1 is LGHDT and CDR2 is YNNKEL (reference sequence). V was trimmed by 1 base and J by 4 bases, leaving 8 bases between them. This CDR3 reads CASSQAGSGNTIYF. CDR3 nucleotides: TGTGCCAGCAGCCAAGCGGGTTCGGGAAACACCATATATTTT.

This chain connects TRBV21-1 to TRBJ2-1; TRBD1, the D gene given by the table, was not confirmed from the DNA. TRBV21-1 is a pseudogene segment. The CDR3 consists of 16 residues. In nucleotides, the CDR3 is TGTGCCAGCAGCAGGGGGGGGACAGGGACCCGAAATGAGCAGTTCTTC. Translating gives CASSRGGTGTRNEQFF.

V gene TRBV24-1 combines with J gene TRBJ1-5, with D perhaps matching TRBD1 (6 bases). Trimming removed 3 bases from V and 5 bases from J, with 13 bases in between. CDR1 KGHDR and CDR2 SFDVKD come from the germline V gene. This CDR3 has 15 residues. The CDR3 nucleotides are TGTGCCACCAGTGATCGGGACACCATACATCAGCCCCAGCATTTT. This translates into CATSDRDTIHQPQHF.

The genes are TRBV13 and TRBJ2-3; 7 bases map to TRBD2. V lost 4 bases, J lost 2 bases, and 9 bases stayed unmatched. The CDR3 is 16 residues long. From germline, CDR1 is PRHDT and CDR2 FYEKMQ (reference sequence). CDR3 DNA sequence: TGTGCCAGCAGCTGGGTGGGAGGGCTTATCACAGATACGCAGTATTTT. It translates to CASSWVGGLITDTQYF.

The chain recombines TRBV30 with TRBJ1-6, with D possibly matching TRBD1 (6 bases). This CDR3 is 13 amino acids long. Germline V gives CDR1 GTSNPN, CDR2 SVGIG (reference sequence). The CDR3 is CAGGQGRGSPLHF. The CDR3 bases are TGTGCGGGGGGGCAGGGACGAGGGTCACCCCTCCACTTT.

The chain recombines TRBV7-8 with TRBJ1-5; 7 bases match TRBD1. Germline CDR1 SGHVS, CDR2 FQNEAQ. There are 16 residues in the CDR3. With 5 bases clipped from V and 0 bases from J, the junction kept 7 bases outside the gene matches. The CDR3 spells CASSRGGQYSNQPQHF. The CDR3 coding sequence is TGTGCCAGCAGCCGAGGGGGACAGTATAGCAATCAGCCCCAGCATTTT.

This chain uses TRBV19 with TRBJ2-2, with TRBD1 matching 7 bases. The CDR3 sequence is 14 residues long. CDR1 is LNHDA, CDR2 SQIVND, per germline (reference sequence). The J segment lost 4 bases and the V segment lost 7 bases, leaving 6 bases of the junction unmatched. The CDR3 here is CASKGTALTGELFF. DNA for the CDR3: TGTGCCAGTAAGGGGACAGCGCTCACCGGGGAGCTGTTTTTT.

CDR3: CASSVGTDSSYEQYF. In nucleotides, the CDR3 is TGTGCCAGCAGCGTGGGGACAGACAGCTCCTACGAGCAGTACTTC. V gene TRBV9 combines with J gene TRBJ2-7, with TRBD1 matching over 7 bases. The length of the CDR3 is 15 residues. The germline V gene has CDR1 SGDLS and CDR2 YYNGEE. V lost 2 bases, J lost 0 bases, and 5 bases stayed unmatched.

CDR3 DNA: TGTGCCAGCAGCTCGGACTCCAGTGAACTGTTTTTT. The encoded protein is CASSSDSSELFF. V and J are TRBV7-3 and TRBJ2-2, with D perhaps matching TRBD2 (5 bases). Germline V gene lookup returns CDR1 SGHTA and CDR2 FQGTGA. This CDR3 contains 12 residues. V lost 4 bases to trimming and J lost 14 bases, with 14 bases between them.

The chain carries TRBV11-2 and TRBJ2-7, with D maybe TRBD2 (6 bases). Germline V lookup: CDR1 SGHAT, CDR2 FQNNGV. V dropped 2 bases and J dropped 2 bases, with 13 bases sitting between them. The CDR3 contains 15 residues. The CDR3 reads CASSLHLEGTYEQYF. In DNA form, the CDR3 reads TGTGCCAGCAGCTTACATTTGGAGGGCACCTACGAGCAGTACTTC.

Only one count was recorded for this clone. The rearrangement links TRBV25-1 to TRBJ2-7; D might be TRBD2 (6 bases). CDR1 and CDR2 (germline): MGHDK, SYGVNS. Trimming cost V 6 bases and J 2 bases, with 20 bases left between them. The CDR3 is 16 residues long. For the CDR3, the DNA is TGTGCCAGCAGCCCCCCTTGGGGAGGAGGGGCCTACGAGCAGTACTTC. Translating it yields CASSPPWGGGAYEQYF.

The chain has TRBV11-2 and TRBJ1-2; TRBD1 matches 9 bases. CDR3 length equals 16 residues. The V gene's germline CDR1 is SGHAT and CDR2 FQNNGV. The V and J ends lost 5 bases and 3 bases, in that order; junction bases with no gene match: 10. For the CDR3, the DNA is TGTGCCAGCAGCCCAGGGGTGCGGGACAGGGACTATGGCTACACCTTC. This encodes CASSPGVRDRDYGYTF.

The chain combines TRBV4-3 with TRBJ2-3, with D maybe TRBD2 (6 bases). The germline V gene encodes CDR1 LGHNA and CDR2 YSLEER. Trimming pared 0 bases from V and 6 bases from J, leaving 7 bases between. This CDR3 region has 13 residues. CDR3 sequence: CASSQDRGDTQYF. CDR3 DNA sequence: TGCGCCAGCAGCCAAGATCGGGGGGATACGCAGTATTTT.

V usage is TRBV7-9 and J usage is TRBJ2-7, with 7 bases that match TRBD1. Unmatched junction bases numbered 11, after V lost 6 bases and J lost 6 bases. Germline CDR1 is SEHNR and CDR2 is FQNEAQ (reference sequence). The CDR3 has 14 amino acids. The CDR3 reads CASRPTTGASEQYF. CDR3 DNA: TGTGCCAGCAGGCCGACCACAGGGGCCTCCGAGCAGTACTTC.

V is TRBV18 and J is TRBJ1-2; a possible D gene is TRBD1 (6 bases). Germline CDR1 reads KGHSH; CDR2 reads LQKENI. V lost 2 bases and J lost 0, with 13 bases in between. The CDR3 runs 16 residues. The CDR3 DNA sequence: TGTGCCAGCTCACCATCGACAGGACCCCCTAACTATGGCTACACCTTC. This translates into CASSPSTGPPNYGYTF.

J is TRBJ2-7 and V is TRBV6-5; TRBD1 aligns across 8 bases. Germline CDR1 is MNHEY and CDR2 is SVGAGI. This CDR3 is built from 15 residues. The junction had 10 bases not matched to a gene; V was cut back by 6 bases and J by 3 bases. The CDR3 region has the DNA TGTGCCAGCAGCTCTCGGACAGGGTATCTCTACGAGCAGTACTTC. Translation: CASSSRTGYLYEQYF.

In its sample, this clone was seen once. The genes are TRBV5-6 and TRBJ1-1, with a weak D call TRBD1 (5 bases). The germline V gene encodes CDR1 SGHDT and CDR2 YYEEEE. The ends were cut back, 2 bases at V and 5 bases at J, with 7 bases in the middle. The CDR3 spans 12 residues. The CDR3, as DNA: TGTGCCAGCAGCTTTGGGGGGACTGAAGCTTTCTTT. Translation gives CASSFGGTEAFF.

The rearrangement links TRBV6-6 to TRBJ2-1; 7 bases are a match to TRBD2. Germline CDR1 MNHNY, CDR2 SVGAGI (reference sequence). The CDR3 sequence is 16 residues long. V gave up 2 bases and J gave up 8 bases; unmatched junction bases: 12. The CDR3 DNA reads as TGTGCCAGCAGTTACCCGACTAGCACTCTCAGCGATGAGCAGTTCTTC. Its translation: CASSYPTSTLSDEQFF.

Only a few counts were recorded for this clone. The rearrangement uses TRBV10-1 and TRBJ2-5; 14 bases are shared with TRBD2. V lost 4 bases and J lost 7; bases outside the gene matches: 5. There are 15 residues in the CDR3. Germline V gene lookup returns CDR1 WNHNN and CDR2 SYGVQD (reference sequence). CDR3 in amino acids: CASSGGTSGGGTQYF. The CDR3 nucleotides read TGCGCCAGCAGTGGCGGGACTAGCGGGGGTGGGACCCAGTACTTC.

The rearrangement joins TRBV18 to TRBJ2-5; TRBD2 agrees at 11 bases. V shed 3 bases and J 0 bases; nucleotides not matched to a gene: 3. CDR3 size: 16 residues. Per the germline V gene, CDR1 is KGHSH and CDR2 is LQKENI. CDR3 nucleotides: TGTGCCAGCTCACCGAGACTAGCGGGGTACCAAGAGACCCAGTACTTC. This codes for CASSPRLAGYQETQYF.

The chain uses TRBV27 and TRBJ2-7; weak D call: TRBD2 (6 bases). The ends were cut back, 5 bases at V and 6 bases at J, with 14 bases in the middle. Germline values: CDR1 MNHEY, CDR2 SMNVEV (reference sequence). The CDR3 is 13 amino acids. CDR3 sequence: CASSPVGGPEQYF. In DNA, the CDR3 is TGTGCCAGCAGTCCAGTGGGGGGTCCCGAGCAGTACTTC.

The chain carries TRBV5-4 and TRBJ1-1; D is possibly TRBD1 (6 bases). The CDR3 runs 17 residues. Trimming left V 3 bases short and J 4 bases short, with 22 bases between. Germline V lookup: CDR1 SGHNT, CDR2 YYREEE (reference sequence). In DNA form, the CDR3 reads TGTGCCAGCAGCTCGGCCTCCTTGACAGGAAGTGGCACTGAAGCTTTCTTT. Encoded protein: CASSSASLTGSGTEAFF.

This chain links TRBV3-1 (or the pseudogene TRBV3-2) with TRBJ1-3, with 9 nucleotides matching TRBD1. V was pared by 3 bases and J by 4 bases, with 7 bases of the junction left unmatched. Germline V gene sequence: CDR1 LGHDT, CDR2 YNNKEL (reference sequence). The CDR3 consists of 16 residues. The CDR3 here is CASSQYTGGSGNTIYF. CDR3 in DNA: TGTGCCAGCAGCCAGTACACAGGGGGCTCCGGAAACACCATATATTTT.

The chain employs TRBV9 and TRBJ2-2, with 7 bases aligning to TRBD2. CDR3 length: 13 amino acids. Losses at the gene ends were 6 bases for V and 6 bases for J; bases not matched to a gene: 5. Looked up from germline, CDR1 is SGDLS and CDR2 is YYNGEE. The DNA of the CDR3 is TGTGCCAGCACCTCGGGGAGGGCCGGGGAGCTGTTTTTT. Residues: CASTSGRAGELFF.

The V gene is TRBV5-1, the J gene TRBJ1-1, with 7 bases that match TRBD1. CDR3 length equals 16 residues. V dropped 0 bases and J dropped 4; count of bases not matched to a gene: 9. Germline CDR1 and CDR2: SGHRS and YFSETQ. This CDR3 reads CASSLGRGDGSTEAFF. For the CDR3, the DNA is TGCGCCAGCAGCTTGGGCAGGGGGGATGGGAGCACTGAAGCTTTCTTT.